This T cell receptor beta chain was documented in a study of shared clonotypes between healthy human individuals. The donor population consisted of healthy HIV-negative adults with no recent acute infections or vaccinations. Every one of the donors was a Caucasian adult that lived in Nashville, Tennessee. CD4+ cells were split into CD45RA+ naive and CD45RA-negative memory subsets. Original data processing: Junction-only sequences without quality scores came from ImmunoSEQ, so filtering differed. Libraries were prepared by immunoSEQ multiplex PCR; TCRdb keeps only in-frame clonotypes and omits some of them. The V and J calls and the clone size are those of that table, but D and trimming were determined from the DNA. The table has about 1.1 million clones, approximately 80% seen once. As concerns this clone: Other DNA sequences within the sample encode an identical CDR3.

Germline CDR1 SNHLY, CDR2 FYNNEI. The CDR3 length is 14 residues. V was pared by 6 bases and J by 3 bases, with 5 bases of the junction left unmatched. Sequencing used memory CD4+ T cells from PBMCs. Indicated subset: CD45RA-negative fraction. The source of this sequence is a man aged 18 to 30 in good health. Some clones in this sample may be carry-over from other donors' samples. The V and J genes are TRBV2 and TRBJ1-5, with 7 bases matching TRBD1. The CDR3 DNA is TGTGCCAGCAGCGAGACAGGGTACAATCAGCCCCAGCATTTT. It translates to CASSETGYNQPQHF.